The T cell receptor (beta chain) under discussion was sequenced for a study of blood T cell repertoires in COVID-19. Background on the study: Specimens from acute and convalescent COVID-19 originated in the United States, Italy and Spain. Sources were T cells, B-cell-depleted T cells, or PBMCs; the material itself was cDNA or gDNA.

Authors' data handling: Estimation of nucleated cell counts was performed using reference gene primer amplification. Some clones are missing from TCRdb's copy, which holds only in-frame ones; the method was immunoSEQ multiplex PCR. Clonal size and the V and J genes are those of that table, whereas D and trimming came from the DNA. This repertoire shows about 260,000 clones, 84% found once; its top ten account for around 4.2%. V lost 1 base and J lost 4; bases outside the gene matches: 5. Per the germline V gene, CDR1 is LNHDA and CDR2 is SQIVND (reference sequence). The CDR3 length is 15 residues. Input material: peripheral blood. The J gene is TRBJ2-7, the V gene TRBV19; 9 nucleotides line up with TRBD1. The source of this sequence is a man aged 55 to 70 with acute or convalescent COVID-19. The CDR3 nucleotides are TGTGCCAGTAGTATAGGGACGGGACAGGGATACGAGCAGTACTTC. Its protein product is CASSIGTGQGYEQYF.